This T cell receptor beta chain was observed in a study of Ad26.COV2.S vaccination and SARS-CoV-2 variants. About the research overall: Dosing was one shot or two shots 56 days apart.

A remark on this clone: Its antigen is not identified.

Generated by immunoSEQ multiplex PCR, the TCRdb table keeps only in-frame clones and is missing some. The table has approximately 340,000 clones, 85% seen once. Regarding the study as a whole: The TCR-based breadth and depth measures might underestimate overall T cell responses.

The V segment lost 4 bases and the J segment 5 bases; nucleotides outside the gene matches: 1. There are 12 residues in the CDR3. Germline V gene lookup returns CDR1 MNHNY and CDR2 SVGAGI (reference sequence). As to treatment: around 19 received Ad26.COV2.S at low or high dose, single or two shots; 5 received placebo; per-sample allocation not given. Samples were taken on day 63 after the first vaccine or placebo injection. The sequencing used peripheral blood, collected in a trial of Ad26.COV2.S vaccine versus placebo. This receptor was identified in a person aged 18-60 years who received the Ad26.COV2.S COVID-19 vaccine or a placebo. The chain combines TRBV6-6 with TRBJ2-7; 8 bases match TRBD2. In DNA form, the CDR3 reads TGTGCCAGCAGTTTAGCGGGACACGAGCAGTACTTC. Residues: CASSLAGHEQYF.